This T cell receptor (beta chain) was obtained from a study of response to subunit inactivated influenza vaccine. Study results and limitations: After each seasonal influenza vaccination, few new T cells are recruited, the authors suggested.

J lost 0 bases, V lost 6 bases, and 5 bases had no gene match. The CDR3 covers 14 residues. Ten or more counts support this clonotype. The target antigen is unknown. One entry per CDR3 protein results from TCRdb running MiXCR on the RT-PCR reads. The sample lists about 240,000 distinct CDR3 sequences, 12% seen once, with about 8% in the top ten. The sample here was non-naive T cells sorted from PBMCs, taken about 14 days before vaccination. This sequence joins TRBV12-3 or TRBV12-4 and TRBJ2-7, with 7 bases lining up with TRBD2. The TCR was taken from a man aged 50-60 years who received an inactivated influenza vaccine. Written as DNA, the CDR3 is TGTGCCAGCAGAGCCGGGAGGTACTCCTACGAGCAGTACTTC. Protein sequence: CASRAGRYSYEQYF.